These 22 T cell receptor beta chains share one sample of origin, sequenced in a study of cytomegalovirus exposure and HLA in healthy donors. The PCR had 60 Vbeta and 13 Jbeta primers. This table comes from immunoSEQ multiplex PCR, and its TCRdb copy is limited to in-frame clones, with some not included. The listing records about 130,000 clones. Sequenced material: PBMCs. Receptor source: a man aged 18 to 29 in good health and CMV-seronegative.

The J gene is TRBJ2-6, the V gene TRBV19; D unresolved. CDR3 length equals 15 residues. V lost 3 bases to trimming and J lost 2 bases, with 8 bases between them. Germline V gives CDR1 LNHDA, CDR2 SQIVND (reference sequence). This CDR3 reads CASSIQVPGANVLTF. The DNA for the CDR3 is TGTGCCAGTAGTATTCAGGTCCCTGGGGCCAACGTCCTGACTTTC.

The rearrangement links TRBV6-6 to TRBJ2-1; TRBD2 matches at 8 bases. Germline assignment: CDR1 MNHNY and CDR2 SVGAGI (reference sequence). J lost 8 bases, V lost 2 bases, and 11 bases had no gene match. The CDR3 is made up of 16 amino acids. CDR3 protein: CASSYGAGLGGDEQFF. Written as DNA, the CDR3 is TGTGCCAGCAGTTACGGCGCGGGACTAGGGGGGGATGAGCAGTTCTTC.

The chain combines TRBV29-1 with TRBJ1-4, with D unresolved. Germline-derived CDR1 and CDR2 are SQVTM and ANQGSEA. The CDR3 runs to 13 residues. Trimming took off 4 bases at V and 6 bases at J, with 12 bases between the two ends. Here the CDR3 DNA reads TGCAGCGTTGTGGTCCACAGTTATGAAAAACTGTTTTTT. It translates to CSVVVHSYEKLFF.

The genes are TRBV10-3 and TRBJ2-3, with 9 bases that match TRBD2. Trimming cost V 6 bases and J 0 bases; bases outside gene matches: 4. Germline V gene lookup returns CDR1 ENHRY and CDR2 SYGVKD. The CDR3 spans 15 residues. CDR3 sequence reads: CAISPTSGSTDTQYF. DNA of the CDR3: TGTGCCATCAGCCCGACTAGCGGAAGCACAGATACGCAGTATTTT.

The chain carries TRBV6-5 and TRBJ1-5; unclear D gene. V lost 5 bases, J lost 8 bases, and 10 bases lay in between. CDR1 MNHEY and CDR2 SVGAGI come from the germline V gene. This CDR3 spans 12 amino acids. CDR3 sequence reads: CASSRIGEPQHF. The CDR3 DNA is TGTGCCAGCAGTAGGATAGGAGAGCCCCAGCATTTT.

The chain combines TRBV7-2 with TRBJ2-7, with 9 bases fitting TRBD2. The CDR3 has 17 residues. Losses at the gene ends were 5 bases for V and 7 bases for J; bases not matched to a gene: 18. Germline assignment: CDR1 SGHTA and CDR2 FQGNSA. CDR3 bases: TGTGCCAGCAGCAAGCGGCGCGGGAGGGCCTCGCTGGAAGAGCAGTACTTC. Its protein product is CASSKRRGRASLEEQYF. Full variable domain (missing parts from reference TRBV7-2 and TRBJ2-7): GAGVSQSPSNKVTEKGKDVELRCDPISGHTALYWYRQSLGQGLEFLIYFQGNSAPDKSGLPSDRFSAERTGGSVSTLTIQRTQQEDSAVYLCASSKRRGRASLEEQYFGPGTRLTVT.

This sequence joins TRBV29-1 and TRBJ2-5, with 12 bases lining up with TRBD1. Germline lookup yields CDR1 SQVTM and CDR2 ANQGSEA. J was trimmed by 4 bases and V by 7 bases; bases with no gene match: 4. The CDR3 contains 13 residues. CDR3 sequence: CSGGQGATETQYF. CDR3 DNA: TGCAGCGGGGGACAGGGGGCCACAGAGACCCAGTACTTC. Filled out from reference TRBV29-1 and TRBJ2-5, the complete variable domain reads SAVISQKPSRDICQRGTSLTIQCQVDSQVTMMFWYRQQPGQSLTLIATANQGSEATYESGFVIDKFPISRPNLTFSTLTVSNMSPEDSSIYLCSGGQGATETQYFGPGTRLLVL.

The V call is TRBV2, the J call TRBJ2-7; 8 bases agree with TRBD1. V shed 2 bases and J 1 base; nucleotides not matched to a gene: 10. Germline V gives CDR1 SNHLY, CDR2 FYNNEI. The CDR3 covers 17 residues. The CDR3 DNA is TGTGCCAGCAGTGAAAGGCCAGGGACAGGACCTTCCTACGAGCAGTACTTC. It is translated as CASSERPGTGPSYEQYF.

The chain employs TRBV6-1 and TRBJ1-6; 9 bases are shared with TRBD1. The CDR3 covers 15 residues. Losses at the gene ends were 0 bases for V and 13 bases for J; bases not matched to a gene: 7. Germline V gene data show CDR1 as MNHNS and CDR2 as SASEGT. DNA for the CDR3: TGTGCCAGCAGTGAAGCCGGGACAGGGAATATCCCCCTCCACTTT. As protein: CASSEAGTGNIPLHF.

This sequence joins TRBV28 and TRBJ2-7; 7 nucleotides match TRBD1. Germline trimming cut 3 bases from V and 4 bases from J; bases unmatched to any gene: 12. The CDR3 has 16 amino acids. CDR1 and CDR2 (germline): MDHEN, SYDVKM. The CDR3, as DNA: TGTGCCAGCAGTTTTAGGACCCAGGGACAGACATACGAGCAGTACTTC. This sequence encodes CASSFRTQGQTYEQYF.

This sequence joins TRBV7-9 and TRBJ1-1; D gene ambiguous. Trimming cost V 5 bases and J 3 bases, with 13 bases left between them. The CDR3 consists of 14 residues. Germline V gives CDR1 SEHNR, CDR2 FQNEAQ (reference sequence). DNA of the CDR3: TGTGCCAGCAGCGCCGGAGGGTCATACACTGAAGCTTTCTTT. It is translated as CASSAGGSYTEAFF.

The chain combines TRBV9 with TRBJ1-3; D unclear. Trimming took off 0 bases at V and 2 bases at J, with 12 bases between the two ends. Germline V gives CDR1 SGDLS, CDR2 YYNGEE. The CDR3 covers 16 residues. CDR3 sequence (DNA): TGTGCCAGCAGCGTAGATCTTCGGGGTCCTGGAAACACCATATATTTT. Amino acid sequence: CASSVDLRGPGNTIYF.

The chain is built from TRBV6-5 and TRBJ2-5; 14 bases align to TRBD2. The last part of the DNA fits TRBJ2-7 better; the J call may be wrong. The CDR3 contains 15 residues. Germline CDR1 is MNHEY and CDR2 is SVGAGI. The CDR3 region is CASSYGTSGSDEQYF. DNA for the CDR3: TGTGCCAGCAGTTACGGGACTAGCGGGAGTGACGAGCAGTACTTC.

The chain joins TRBV5-1 to TRBJ2-5; 8 bases are a match to TRBD2. The V gene's germline CDR1 is SGHRS and CDR2 YFSETQ. After removal of 6 bases from V and 7 bases from J, the junction contained 11 bases not matched to a gene. The CDR3 length is 14 residues. Here the CDR3 reads CASTPGGGRGTQYF. The CDR3 DNA reads TGCGCCAGCACCCCCGGGGGGGGCCGAGGGACCCAGTACTTC.

The chain recombines TRBV5-4 with TRBJ2-7; 11 bases agree with TRBD2. V lost 4 bases, J lost 2 bases, and 2 bases stayed unmatched. This CDR3 has 14 residues. Looked up from germline, CDR1 is SGHNT and CDR2 is YYREEE (reference sequence). CDR3 amino acids: CASSPGLAAYEQYF. The CDR3 DNA follows: TGTGCCAGCAGCCCGGGACTAGCGGCCTACGAGCAGTACTTC. The whole variable domain, remainder taken from reference TRBV5-4 and TRBJ2-7, is ETGVTQSPTHLIKTRGQQVTLRCSSQSGHNTVSWYQQALGQGPQFIFQYYREEENGRGNFPPRFSGLQFPNYSSELNVNALELDDSALYLCASSPGLAAYEQYFGPGTRLTVT.

The chain carries TRBV9 and TRBJ2-1, with 15 bases that match TRBD2. V lost 3 bases to trimming and J lost 0 bases; unmatched junction nucleotides: 7. The CDR3 loop spans 19 amino acids. Germline CDR1 and CDR2: SGDLS and YYNGEE. The CDR3 here is CASSASGLAGGASYNEQFF. The CDR3 region has the DNA TGTGCCAGCAGCGCCTCAGGACTAGCGGGGGGGGCCTCCTACAATGAGCAGTTCTTC.

This chain connects TRBV5-1 to TRBJ1-1, with 9 bases fitting TRBD1. V was clipped by 4 bases and J by 6 bases; unmatched bases: 4. This CDR3 is 13 amino acids long. The V gene's germline CDR1 is SGHRS and CDR2 YFSETQ. The CDR3 protein is CASSITGGPEAFF. The CDR3 DNA follows: TGCGCCAGCAGCATTACAGGGGGCCCTGAAGCTTTCTTT.

The rearrangement joins TRBV7-3 to TRBJ1-1; D not certain. V lost 0 bases to trimming and J lost 3 bases, with 11 bases between them. The germline V gene encodes CDR1 SGHTA and CDR2 FQGTGA. The CDR3 is 15 residues long. The CDR3 DNA is TGTGCCAGCAGCTTAACGCCCCACGGAGACACTGAAGCTTTCTTT. This encodes CASSLTPHGDTEAFF.

The chain recombines TRBV11-3 with TRBJ2-4; TRBD2 matches at 15 bases. This CDR3 is 19 amino acids long. Trimming removed 5 bases from V and 3 bases from J; junction bases left unmatched: 11. CDR1 and CDR2 (germline): SGHNT, YENEEA. CDR3 nucleotide sequence: TGTGCCAGCAGCGAGGAAGGACTAGCGGGAGGGTTCGGCAAAAACATTCAGTACTTC. The encoded protein is CASSEEGLAGGFGKNIQYF.

This chain connects TRBV28 to TRBJ2-7; TRBD2 might be the D (6 bases). The germline V and J ends were trimmed by 8 bases and 2 bases, with 19 bases remaining between them. The CDR3 sequence is 15 residues long. CDR1 is MDHEN, CDR2 SYDVKM, per germline. The CDR3 here is CASWGIMERAYEQYF. CDR3 nucleotides: TGTGCCAGCTGGGGGATAATGGAGCGGGCCTACGAGCAGTACTTC.

The V and J genes are TRBV28 and TRBJ1-5, with TRBD1 matching over 7 bases. CDR3 length: 14 residues. Germline loops: CDR1 MDHEN, CDR2 SYDVKM. V shed 5 bases and J 3 bases; nucleotides not matched to a gene: 4. The CDR3 bases are TGTGCCAGCAGTCCACAGGGGATCAATCAGCCCCAGCATTTT. Residues: CASSPQGINQPQHF.

The rearrangement uses TRBV5-1 and TRBJ2-2; D possibly corresponds to TRBD1 (6 bases). The V gene lost 3 bases and the J gene lost 6 bases, with 6 bases spanning the gap. The CDR3 has 12 amino acids. Germline assignment: CDR1 SGHRS and CDR2 YFSETQ. This CDR3 reads CASSSGAGELFF. The DNA of the CDR3 is TGCGCCAGCAGCTCAGGGGCCGGGGAGCTGTTTTTT.